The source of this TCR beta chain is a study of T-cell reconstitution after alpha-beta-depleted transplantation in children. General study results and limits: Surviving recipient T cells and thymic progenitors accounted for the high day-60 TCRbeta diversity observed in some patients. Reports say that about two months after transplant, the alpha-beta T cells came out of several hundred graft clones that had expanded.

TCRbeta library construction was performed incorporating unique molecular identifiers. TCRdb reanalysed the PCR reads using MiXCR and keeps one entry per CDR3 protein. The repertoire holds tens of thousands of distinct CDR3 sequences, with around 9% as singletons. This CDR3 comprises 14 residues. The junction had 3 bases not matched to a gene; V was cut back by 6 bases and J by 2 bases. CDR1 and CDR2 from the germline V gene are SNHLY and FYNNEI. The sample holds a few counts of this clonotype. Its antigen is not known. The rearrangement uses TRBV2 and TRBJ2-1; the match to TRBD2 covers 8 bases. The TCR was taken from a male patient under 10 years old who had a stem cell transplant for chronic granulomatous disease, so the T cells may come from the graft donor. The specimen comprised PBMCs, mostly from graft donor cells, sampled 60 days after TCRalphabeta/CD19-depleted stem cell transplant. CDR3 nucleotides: TGTGCCAGCAGAGCGGGAGAACCCTACAATGAGCAGTTCTTC. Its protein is CASRAGEPYNEQFF. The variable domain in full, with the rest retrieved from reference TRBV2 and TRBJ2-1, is EPEVTQTPSHQVTQMGQEVILRCVPISNHLYFYWYRQILGQKVEFLVSFYNNEISEKSEIFDDQFSVERPDGSNFTLKIRSTKLEDSAMYFCASRAGEPYNEQFFGPGTRLTVL.